This TCR beta chain was recorded in a study of T cells after yellow fever vaccination. By 5'RACE template switching, TCR cDNA was produced, with a universal primer site and UMIs added in the process. TCRdb analysed the 5' RACE reads with MiXCR anew, one entry per CDR3 protein. The profile shows 85,000 to 100,000 distinct CDR3 sequences, approximately 5.5% of them singletons. This clonotype was counted a single time. Its antigen is unknown. This could be a read error, since a much larger clone is one nucleotide away. Study-wide results and caveats: After the booster, about 95% of CD4 and about nine tenths of CD8 primary-response clones were re-detected.

The germline V gene encodes CDR1 LGHNA and CDR2 YSLEER. The CDR3 length is 13 residues. Sequences were derived from CD8+ T cells sorted from PBMCs, sampled 10 days after the yellow fever booster vaccination. The V call is TRBV4-3, the J call TRBJ1-3; D is uncertain. The TCR sequence derives from a man between 18 and 29 years old who received the YFV17D yellow fever vaccine. CDR3 in amino acids: CANSPSAGNTIYF. Written as DNA, the CDR3 is TGCGCCAACAGCCCCTCAGCTGGAAACACCATATATTTT.